Presented here are 29 T cell receptor beta chains from one specimen sequenced in a study of OX40 agonist ivuxolimab in advanced cancers. Only in-frame clones appear in the TCRdb table, and some are missing; sequencing was by immunoSEQ multiplex PCR. The table has 80,000 or so clones, around nine tenths seen once; the top ten hold over 0.55%. The input for sequencing was CD4+ or CD8+ T cells sorted from blood, taken in a trial of the OX40 agonist ivuxolimab. All receptors come from an adult with an advanced solid tumor such as melanoma, head and neck, liver or kidney cancer.

This clone was picked up a small number of times. The V and J genes are TRBV14 and TRBJ1-3; no definite D call. The V and J ends lost 4 bases and 0 bases respectively, with 7 bases between them. The CDR3 is 14 amino acids. CDR1 SGHDN and CDR2 FVKESK come from the germline V gene. CDR3 nucleotide sequence: TGTGCCAGCAGCCCGACTTACTCTGGAAACACCATATATTTT. Its translation is CASSPTYSGNTIYF.

V usage is TRBV30 and J usage is TRBJ1-1; D not resolved. The CDR3 length is 13 residues. V shed 1 base and J shed 1 base, with 7 bases lying between them. Germline CDR1 is GTSNPN and CDR2 is SVGIG (reference sequence). CDR3 amino acids: CAWSGTWNTEAFF. CDR3 DNA sequence: TGTGCCTGGAGTGGGACGTGGAACACTGAAGCTTTCTTT.

A few counts support this clone. At the DNA level, this CDR3 is encoded by other sequences in the same sample as well. This chain joins TRBV10-3 and TRBJ1-1; D is undetermined. CDR1 ENHRY and CDR2 SYGVKD come from the germline V gene. V dropped 3 bases and J dropped 1 base, with 3 bases sitting between them. The CDR3 contains 12 residues. In DNA, the CDR3 is TGTGCCATCAGTGACGGGAACACTGAAGCTTTCTTT. This codes for CAISDGNTEAFF.

The rearrangement links TRBV2 to TRBJ1-6; D is undetermined. Trimming took 7 bases from V and 9 from J, leaving 13 bases between them. Germline V lookup: CDR1 SNHLY, CDR2 FYNNEI. This CDR3 comprises 13 residues. The CDR3 region is CASTERDFSPLHF. Written as DNA, the CDR3 is TGTGCCAGCACCGAACGAGATTTTTCACCCCTCCACTTT.

V usage is TRBV4-2 and J usage is TRBJ2-7; D is uncertain. The V end lost 1 base, the J end lost 3 bases, and 16 bases lay between the germline ends. This CDR3 is 16 amino acids long. CDR1 is LGHNA, CDR2 YNFKEQ, per germline. In DNA, the CDR3 is TGTGCCAGCAGCCAAGGAATAGAAAATACACGCTACGAGCAGTACTTC. Its translation: CASSQGIENTRYEQYF.

To note about this clone: This CDR3 is also generated by other DNA sequences in the sample. The J gene is TRBJ2-1, the V gene TRBV20-1; D not resolved. The V end was cut by 1 base, the J end by 7 bases, with 5 bases between. CDR3 size: 11 residues. Germline loops: CDR1 DFQATT, CDR2 SNEGSKA (reference sequence). As DNA, the CDR3 is TGCAGTGCTAGAGTTAATAATGAGCAGTTCTTC. Protein: CSARVNNEQFF.

V usage is TRBV2 and J usage is TRBJ2-5; TRBD2 matches at 15 bases. In germline, CDR1 is SNHLY, CDR2 FYNNEI. The CDR3 totals 16 residues. After removal of 6 bases from V and 5 bases from J, the junction contained 7 bases not matched to a gene. The CDR3, as DNA: TGTGCCAGCAGCCTTTGGGGACTAGCGGGGGGTGAGACCCAGTACTTC. Its protein product is CASSLWGLAGGETQYF.

This rearrangement joins TRBV7-8 to TRBJ1-3, with D tentatively TRBD1 (5 bases). The CDR3 loop spans 15 amino acids. Trimming pared 5 bases from V and 0 bases from J, leaving 11 bases between. CDR1 is SGHVS, CDR2 FQNEAQ, per germline. CDR3 in DNA: TGTGCCAGCAGCCCGGGGCCGAGCTCTGGAAACACCATATATTTT. Residues: CASSPGPSSGNTIYF. The whole variable domain, remainder taken from reference TRBV7-8 and TRBJ1-3, is GAGVSQSPRYKVAKRGQDVALRCDPISGHVSLFWYQQALGQGPEFLTYFQNEAQLDKSGLPSDRFFAERPEGSVSTLKIQRTQQEDSAVYLCASSPGPSSGNTIYFGEGSWLTVV.

The rearrangement uses TRBV14 and TRBJ2-5; unclear D gene. CDR3 size: 15 residues. Germline CDR1 reads SGHDN; CDR2 reads FVKESK. V dropped 1 base and J dropped 4 bases, with 13 bases sitting between them. In DNA, the CDR3 is TGTGCCAGCAGCCAAGCTGGGAATGGTTTAGAGACCCAGTACTTC. It translates to CASSQAGNGLETQYF.

This clone was seen just once. V gene TRBV19 combines with J gene TRBJ2-1; TRBD2 matches at 7 bases. Germline V gives CDR1 LNHDA, CDR2 SQIVND (reference sequence). This CDR3 is built from 12 residues. V trimming: 4 bases; J trimming: 7 bases; junction bases outside the gene matches: 1. This CDR3 is CASSTSGNEQFF. DNA of the CDR3: TGTGCCAGTAGTACTAGCGGTAATGAGCAGTTCTTC.

This chain joins TRBV30 and TRBJ1-1; unclear D gene. From germline, CDR1 is GTSNPN and CDR2 SVGIG (reference sequence). The ends were cut back, 0 bases at V and 0 bases at J, with 5 bases in the middle. CDR3 size: 13 residues. Here the CDR3 reads CAWSVMLNTEAFF. The CDR3 DNA sequence: TGTGCCTGGAGTGTCATGCTGAACACTGAAGCTTTCTTT.

The rearrangement joins TRBV6-5 to TRBJ2-1; 7 nucleotides line up with TRBD1. This CDR3 is built from 14 residues. J was trimmed by 7 bases and V by 6 bases; bases with no gene match: 9. Germline CDR1 is MNHEY and CDR2 is SVGAGI. The CDR3 is CASSPQIQGNEQFF. The CDR3 DNA sequence: TGTGCCAGCAGCCCTCAAATACAGGGGAATGAGCAGTTCTTC.

This chain connects TRBV30 to TRBJ1-2; D gene ambiguous. The V gene's germline CDR1 is GTSNPN and CDR2 SVGIG (reference sequence). Trimming left V 2 bases short and J 2 bases short, with 9 bases between. The CDR3 covers 13 residues. This chain's CDR3 is CAWSKDGNYGYTF. DNA of the CDR3: TGTGCCTGGAGTAAGGACGGCAACTATGGCTACACCTTC.

This rearrangement joins TRBV6-4 to TRBJ1-1; perhaps TRBD1 as D (5 bases). The CDR3 is 16 amino acids. Trimming left V 4 bases short and J 1 base short, with 16 bases between. CDR1 and CDR2 (germline): MRHNA, SNTAGT. CDR3 in amino acids: CASSVDGTLPNTEAFF. In DNA, the CDR3 is TGTGCCAGCAGTGTGGACGGGACTCTCCCGAACACTGAAGCTTTCTTT.

The rearrangement links TRBV9 to TRBJ1-1; D unresolved. The CDR3 consists of 16 residues. Looked up from germline, CDR1 is SGDLS and CDR2 is YYNGEE. Trimming took off 3 bases at V and 5 bases at J, with 20 bases between the two ends. In nucleotides, the CDR3 is TGTGCCAGCAGCGCAGACCGGTCCCCCTCGGGGACTGAAGCTTTCTTT. It yields the protein CASSADRSPSGTEAFF.

The chain has TRBV20-1 and TRBJ1-1; 9 nucleotides match TRBD1. V gave up 5 bases and J gave up 6 bases; unmatched junction bases: 1. The CDR3 is 11 residues long. Germline values: CDR1 DFQATT, CDR2 SNEGSKA (reference sequence). CDR3 loop: CSARDRAEAFF. CDR3 DNA sequence: TGCAGTGCTCGGGACAGGGCTGAAGCTTTCTTT.

The chain links TRBV14 to TRBJ2-5, with 13 nucleotides matching TRBD2. CDR3 length equals 17 residues. Germline CDR1 reads SGHDN; CDR2 reads FVKESK. V shed 0 bases, J shed 5 bases, and the junction held 6 bases outside the gene matches. DNA of the CDR3: TGTGCCAGCAGCCAAGAGACTAGCGGGGGGTCCCGGGAGACCCAGTACTTC. Protein product: CASSQETSGGSRETQYF. The full variable domain, completed using reference TRBV14 and TRBJ2-5, is EAGVTQFPSHSVIEKGQTVTLRCDPISGHDNLYWYRRVMGKEIKFLLHFVKESKQDESGMPNNRFLAERTGGTYSTLKVQPAELEDSGVYFCASSQETSGGSRETQYFGPGTRLLVL.

About this clone itself: This CDR3 is also generated by other DNA sequences in the sample. The chain recombines TRBV30 with TRBJ1-5; a weak D match, TRBD1 (5 bases). Looked up from germline, CDR1 is GTSNPN and CDR2 is SVGIG (reference sequence). CDR3 length: 14 amino acids. The germline V and J ends were trimmed by 3 bases and 4 bases, with 13 bases remaining between them. The CDR3 is CAWSVRGGNQPQHF. DNA of the CDR3: TGTGCCTGGAGCGTACGGGGGGGAAATCAGCCCCAGCATTTT.

The chain carries TRBV5-4 and TRBJ2-1, with D perhaps TRBD1 or TRBD2 (6 bases each). The CDR3 extends over 14 amino acids. Between the trimmed V and J ends, which lost 6 bases and 8 bases, there was a span of 18 bases. Per germline, CDR1 SGHNT and CDR2 YYREEE (reference sequence). CDR3 coding DNA: TGTGCCAGCAACCCTCGGGGGCCCTCGGATGAGCAGTTCTTC. This gives the protein CASNPRGPSDEQFF.

This sequence joins TRBV7-8 and TRBJ2-3; D remains ambiguous. Germline CDR1 and CDR2: SGHVS and FQNEAQ. The CDR3 spans 13 residues. V lost 5 bases and J 6 bases, leaving 12 bases between the germline ends. CDR3 residues: CASSSGVYDTQYF. CDR3 sequence (DNA): TGTGCCAGCAGCAGTGGGGTTTATGATACGCAGTATTTT. The full variable domain, its missing parts supplied by reference TRBV7-8 and TRBJ2-3, is GAGVSQSPRYKVAKRGQDVALRCDPISGHVSLFWYQQALGQGPEFLTYFQNEAQLDKSGLPSDRFFAERPEGSVSTLKIQRTQQEDSAVYLCASSSGVYDTQYFGPGTRLTVL.

Concerning this clone: The same CDR3 arises from other DNA sequences in this sample as well. The J gene is TRBJ1-3, the V gene TRBV7-2; D is perhaps TRBD1 (5 bases). Per germline, CDR1 SGHTA and CDR2 FQGNSA. The CDR3 has 15 residues. Trimming cost V 1 base and J 0 bases, with 7 bases left between them. The DNA of the CDR3 is TGTGCCAGCAGCTTAGGACAGAGCTCTGGAAACACCATATATTTT. As protein: CASSLGQSSGNTIYF.

The count of this clone is one. The chain combines TRBV6-5 with TRBJ1-5; tentative D call: TRBD1 (6 bases). The CDR3 spans 15 residues. Trimming took 6 bases from V and 3 from J, leaving 15 bases between them. CDR1 MNHEY and CDR2 SVGAGI come from the germline V gene. The CDR3 here is CASSPGGGFNQPQHF. DNA of the CDR3: TGTGCCAGCAGCCCGGGAGGGGGGTTCAATCAGCCCCAGCATTTT.

V is TRBV30 and J is TRBJ1-3; perhaps TRBD1 as D (5 bases). This CDR3 contains 15 residues. CDR1 GTSNPN and CDR2 SVGIG come from the germline V gene (reference sequence). V lost 2 bases to trimming and J lost 0 bases, with 11 bases between them. Here the CDR3 reads CAWSRGGYSGNTIYF. CDR3 coding DNA: TGTGCCTGGAGTAGGGGAGGGTACTCTGGAAACACCATATATTTT.

V gene TRBV27 combines with J gene TRBJ1-5, with TRBD1 identical over 7 bases. The germline V gene has CDR1 MNHEY and CDR2 SMNVEV (reference sequence). With 6 bases clipped from V and 6 bases from J, the junction kept 8 bases outside the gene matches. The CDR3 consists of 14 residues. The CDR3 region is CASRPLGGGQPQHF. The DNA of the CDR3 is TGTGCCAGCAGACCACTAGGGGGCGGTCAGCCCCAGCATTTT.

The chain couples TRBV5-4 to TRBJ2-5; a possible D gene is TRBD1 (5 bases). The CDR3 runs to 14 residues. Trimming left V 0 bases short and J 1 base short, with 7 bases between. CDR1 and CDR2 from the germline V gene are SGHNT and YYREEE (reference sequence). CDR3 coding DNA: TGTGCCAGCAGCTTGGTAGGGGTCCAAGAGACCCAGTACTTC. It yields the protein CASSLVGVQETQYF.

The V call is TRBV4-1, the J call TRBJ1-2, with a tentative D call TRBD1 (6 bases). Looked up from germline, CDR1 is MGHRA and CDR2 is YSYEKL. The V and J ends lost 1 base and 3 bases respectively, with 6 bases between them. The CDR3 has 13 amino acids. CDR3 sequence reads: CASSQAGDYGYTF. For the CDR3, the DNA is TGCGCCAGCAGCCAAGCAGGGGACTATGGCTACACCTTC.

This clone came up once. The chain couples TRBV5-1 to TRBJ1-2, with D perhaps matching TRBD1 (6 bases). The CDR3 has 14 residues. The germline V gene encodes CDR1 SGHRS and CDR2 YFSETQ. Trimming took 7 bases from V and 5 from J, leaving 18 bases between them. Written as DNA, the CDR3 is TGCGCCAGCGGAACGGACAGCCAATGGTATGGCTACACCTTC. It is translated as CASGTDSQWYGYTF. Full variable domain (outside the CDR3, taken from reference TRBV5-1 and TRBJ1-2): KAGVTQTPRYLIKTRGQQVTLSCSPISGHRSVSWYQQTPGQGLQFLFEYFSETQRNKGNFPGRFSGRQFSNSRSEMNVSTLELGDSALYLCASGTDSQWYGYTFGSGTRLTVV.

This clone came up once. This sequence joins TRBV6-5 and TRBJ1-3, with D hard to call. In germline, CDR1 is MNHEY, CDR2 SVGAGI. Trimming pared 7 bases from V and 0 bases from J, leaving 10 bases between. The CDR3 runs 14 residues. Here the CDR3 DNA reads TGTGCCAGCATCGACGGATTCTCTGGAAACACCATATATTTT. Its translation is CASIDGFSGNTIYF.

This clone appeared a single time. The chain is built from TRBV7-8 and TRBJ2-1, with D unresolved. The CDR3 totals 13 residues. Deletions cut 5 bases from V and 2 bases from J, with 7 bases between. CDR1 and CDR2 (germline): SGHVS, FQNEAQ. Here the CDR3 reads CASSVLPYNEQFF. CDR3 DNA: TGTGCCAGCAGCGTACTACCCTACAATGAGCAGTTCTTC. The full variable domain, with the rest looked up from reference TRBV7-8 and TRBJ2-1, is GAGVSQSPRYKVAKRGQDVALRCDPISGHVSLFWYQQALGQGPEFLTYFQNEAQLDKSGLPSDRFFAERPEGSVSTLKIQRTQQEDSAVYLCASSVLPYNEQFFGPGTRLTVL.